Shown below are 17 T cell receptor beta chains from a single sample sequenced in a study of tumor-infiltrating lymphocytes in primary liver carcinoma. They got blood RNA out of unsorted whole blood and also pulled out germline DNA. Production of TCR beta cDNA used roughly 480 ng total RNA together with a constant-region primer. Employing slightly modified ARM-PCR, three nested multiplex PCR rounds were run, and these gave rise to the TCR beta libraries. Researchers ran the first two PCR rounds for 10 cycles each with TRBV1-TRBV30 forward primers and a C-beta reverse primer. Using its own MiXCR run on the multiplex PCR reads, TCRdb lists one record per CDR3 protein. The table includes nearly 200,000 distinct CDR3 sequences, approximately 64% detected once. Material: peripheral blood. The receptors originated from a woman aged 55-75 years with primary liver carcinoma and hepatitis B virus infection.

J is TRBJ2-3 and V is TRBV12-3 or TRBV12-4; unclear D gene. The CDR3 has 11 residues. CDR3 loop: CVGSLVDTQYF. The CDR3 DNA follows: TGTGTCGGCAGTTTGGTAGATACGCAGTATTTT.

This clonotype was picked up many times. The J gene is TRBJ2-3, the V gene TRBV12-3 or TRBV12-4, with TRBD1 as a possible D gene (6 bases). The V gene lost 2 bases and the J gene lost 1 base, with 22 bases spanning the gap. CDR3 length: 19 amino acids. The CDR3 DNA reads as TGTGCCAGCAGTTTACCCTATCGTCTGCCAGGGGTTGGCACAGATACGCAGTATTTT. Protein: CASSLPYRLPGVGTDTQYF.

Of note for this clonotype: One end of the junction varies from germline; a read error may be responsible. The CDR3 DNA sequence: TGTGCCAGGAGCTTTAAAGGGGGACTGTCCTATGGCTACACCTTC. Amino acids: CARSFKGGLSYGYTF. The rearrangement joins TRBV11-2 to TRBJ1-2; a weak D match, TRBD1 (6 bases). The CDR3 length is 15 residues. Germline lookup yields CDR1 SGHAT and CDR2 FQNNGV.

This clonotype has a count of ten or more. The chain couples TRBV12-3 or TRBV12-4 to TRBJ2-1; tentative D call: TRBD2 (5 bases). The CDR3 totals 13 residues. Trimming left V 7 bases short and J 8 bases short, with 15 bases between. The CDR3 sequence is CASISFSVHEQFF. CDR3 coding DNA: TGTGCCAGCATTTCCTTTAGCGTCCATGAGCAGTTCTTC.

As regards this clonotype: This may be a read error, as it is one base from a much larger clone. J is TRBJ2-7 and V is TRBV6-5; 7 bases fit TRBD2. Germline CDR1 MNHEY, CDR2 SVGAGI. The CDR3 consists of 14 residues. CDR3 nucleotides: TGTGCCAGCAGAACAGGTGGGAGGGCCGGGGAGCAGCACTTC. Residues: CASRTGGRAGEQHF.

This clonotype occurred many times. The CDR3 reads CASSLVSRGLAGLSNTGELFF. As DNA, the CDR3 is TGTGCCAGCAGCTTAGTTTCCAGGGGACTAGCGGGTTTATCGAACACCGGGGAGCTGTTTTTT. The chain joins TRBV11-2 to TRBJ2-2, with TRBD2 matching over 12 bases. Germline CDR1 is SGHAT and CDR2 is FQNNGV. V was clipped by 1 base and J by 0 bases; unmatched bases: 12. CDR3 length: 21 amino acids.

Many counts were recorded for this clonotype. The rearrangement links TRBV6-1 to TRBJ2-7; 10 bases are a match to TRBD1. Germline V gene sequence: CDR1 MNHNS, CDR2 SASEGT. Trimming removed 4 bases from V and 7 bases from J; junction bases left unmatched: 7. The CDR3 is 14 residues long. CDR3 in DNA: TGTGCCAGCAGTGGGGACAGGGGATCAAGGGAGCAGTACTTC. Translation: CASSGDRGSREQYF.

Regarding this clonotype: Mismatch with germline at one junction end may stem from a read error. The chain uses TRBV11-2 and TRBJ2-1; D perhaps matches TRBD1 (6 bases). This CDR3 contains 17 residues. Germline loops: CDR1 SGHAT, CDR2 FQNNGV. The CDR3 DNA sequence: TGTGCCAGCGGCTTAGATCAACAGGGTATAGTCTACAGTGAGCAGTTCTTC. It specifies CASGLDQQGIVYSEQFF.

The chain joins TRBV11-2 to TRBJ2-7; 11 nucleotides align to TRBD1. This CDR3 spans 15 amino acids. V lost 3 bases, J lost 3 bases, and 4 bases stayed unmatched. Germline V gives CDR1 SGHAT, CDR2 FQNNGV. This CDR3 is CASSFSGTGGYEQYF. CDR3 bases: TGTGCCAGCAGCTTCTCCGGGACAGGGGGCTACGAGCAGTACTTC.

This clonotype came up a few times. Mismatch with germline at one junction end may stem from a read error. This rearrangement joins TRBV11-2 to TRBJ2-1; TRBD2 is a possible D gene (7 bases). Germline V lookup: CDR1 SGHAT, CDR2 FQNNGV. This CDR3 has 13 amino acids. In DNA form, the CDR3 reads TGTGCCAGTAGCTTTACGGGGGGCGATGGGCAGTTCTTC. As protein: CASSFTGGDGQFF.

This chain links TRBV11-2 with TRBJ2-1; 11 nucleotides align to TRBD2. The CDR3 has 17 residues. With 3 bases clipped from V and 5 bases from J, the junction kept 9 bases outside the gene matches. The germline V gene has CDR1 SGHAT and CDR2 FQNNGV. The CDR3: CASSFMPTSGSDNEQFF. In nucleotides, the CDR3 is TGTGCCAGCAGCTTCATGCCAACTAGCGGGAGCGACAATGAGCAGTTCTTC.

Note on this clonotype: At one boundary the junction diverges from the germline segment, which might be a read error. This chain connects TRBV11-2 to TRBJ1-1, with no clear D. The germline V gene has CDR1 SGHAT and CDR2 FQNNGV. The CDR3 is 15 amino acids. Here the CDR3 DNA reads TGTGCCAACAGCTTTGCCAGAGGCCGAGGGTGGGAAGCTTTCTTT. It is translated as CANSFARGRGWEAFF. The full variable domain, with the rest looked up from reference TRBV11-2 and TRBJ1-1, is EAGVAQSPRYKIIEKRQSVAFWCNPISGHATLYWYQQILGQGPKLLIQFQNNGVVDDSQLPKDRFSAERLKGVDSTLKIQPAKLEDSAVYLCANSFARGRGWEAFFGQGTRLTVV.

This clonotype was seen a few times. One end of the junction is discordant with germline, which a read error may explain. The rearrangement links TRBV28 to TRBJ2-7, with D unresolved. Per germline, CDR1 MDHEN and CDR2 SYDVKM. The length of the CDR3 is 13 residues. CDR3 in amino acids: CASSLPLGSEQYF. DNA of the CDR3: TGTGCTAGCAGTTTACCTTTGGGGTCCGAGCAGTACTTC.

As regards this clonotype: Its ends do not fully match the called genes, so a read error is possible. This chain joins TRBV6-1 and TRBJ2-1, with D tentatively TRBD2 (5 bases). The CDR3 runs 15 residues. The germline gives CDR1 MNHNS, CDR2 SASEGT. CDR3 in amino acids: CTSSPRRAAYNEQFF. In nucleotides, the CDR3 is TGTACCAGCAGTCCTAGGAGAGCGGCCTACAATGAGCAGTTCTTC.

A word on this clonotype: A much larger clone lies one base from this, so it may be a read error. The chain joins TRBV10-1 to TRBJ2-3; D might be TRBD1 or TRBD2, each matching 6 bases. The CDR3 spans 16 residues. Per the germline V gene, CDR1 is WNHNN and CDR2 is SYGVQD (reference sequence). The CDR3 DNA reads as TGCGCCAGCAGTGACCCGGGGGTGACAGGCACAGATACGCGGTATTTT. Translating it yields CASSDPGVTGTDTRYF.

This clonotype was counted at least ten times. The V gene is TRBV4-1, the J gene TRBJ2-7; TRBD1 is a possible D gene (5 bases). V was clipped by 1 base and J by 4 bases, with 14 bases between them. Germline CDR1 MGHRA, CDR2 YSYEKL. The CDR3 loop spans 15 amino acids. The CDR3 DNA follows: TGCGCCAGCAGCCAAGGTCGAGACAGAATATACGAGCAGTACTTC. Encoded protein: CASSQGRDRIYEQYF.

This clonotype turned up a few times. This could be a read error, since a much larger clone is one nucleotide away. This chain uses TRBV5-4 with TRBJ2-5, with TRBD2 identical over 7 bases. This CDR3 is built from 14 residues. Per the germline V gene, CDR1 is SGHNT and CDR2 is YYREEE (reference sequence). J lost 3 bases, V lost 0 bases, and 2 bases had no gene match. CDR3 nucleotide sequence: TGTGCCAGCAGCTTGGCGGGAGGTGAAGAGACCCAGTACTTC. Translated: CASSLAGGEETQYF. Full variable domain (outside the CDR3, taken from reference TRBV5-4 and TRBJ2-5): ETGVTQSPTHLIKTRGQQVTLRCSSQSGHNTVSWYQQALGQGPQFIFQYYREEENGRGNFPPRFSGLQFPNYSSELNVNALELDDSALYLCASSLAGGEETQYFGPGTRLLVL.